These 9 T cell receptor beta chains were sequenced from one sample in a study of molecular identifiers for immune sequencing clone quantification. MiXCR was run by TCRdb on the PCR reads, yielding one entry per CDR3 protein. The sample contains about 320,000 distinct CDR3 sequences, roughly a quarter of which appear only once. The specimen was naive CD8+ T cells from blood, with Jurkat cell RNA spiked in. Subset denoted: FACS-sorted CD8+CD4-CCR7+CD45RA+ naive T cells. The receptors stem from a human donor in good health. Some libraries in this study had Jurkat cell RNA spiked in.

The J gene is TRBJ2-7, the V gene TRBV29-1; TRBD1 aligns across 10 bases. The CDR3 runs 14 residues. J was trimmed by 0 bases and V by 6 bases; bases with no gene match: 5. Germline V gives CDR1 SQVTM, CDR2 ANQGSEA. As DNA, the CDR3 is TGCAGCGTGCACAGACAGGGGGCCTCCTACGAGCAGTACTTC. It yields the protein CSVHRQGASYEQYF.

The CDR3 reads CASSLTTVEQYF. The CDR3 region has the DNA TGTGCCAGCAGTTTAACCACGGTCGAGCAGTACTTC. V and J are TRBV12-3 or TRBV12-4 and TRBJ2-7; D unresolved. The CDR3 is 12 residues long. V was shortened by 2 bases and J by 6 bases, with 8 bases between the two germline ends.

Comments on this clonotype: Without the conserved terminal phenylalanine or tryptophan, this CDR3 likely stems from a read error. The chain is built from TRBV6-1 and TRBJ2-3, with TRBD2 matching 8 bases. CDR3 size: 16 residues. CDR1 MNHNS and CDR2 SASEGT come from the germline V gene. With 3 bases clipped from V and 3 bases from J, the junction kept 8 bases outside the gene matches. The CDR3 DNA follows: TGTGCCAGCAGTGATCCAACGGGACTAGGGACAGATACGCAGTATTCT. Encoded protein: CASSDPTGLGTDTQYS.

This clonotype was detected many times. This chain links TRBV24-1 with TRBJ2-2; D may match TRBD1 or TRBD2 (5 bases each). V lost 4 bases and J 5 bases, leaving 13 bases between the germline ends. The CDR3 is 15 amino acids. The germline V gene encodes CDR1 KGHDR and CDR2 SFDVKD. The CDR3 bases are TGTGCCACCAGTGACCACGACAGCGGAACCGGGGAGCTGTTTTTT. Its translation: CATSDHDSGTGELFF.

The chain uses TRBV4-3 and TRBJ2-1, with D tentatively TRBD2 (7 bases). Germline V gives CDR1 LGHNA, CDR2 YSLEER. Trimming removed 4 bases from V and 2 bases from J, with 21 bases in between. The CDR3 has 18 residues. The CDR3 here is CASSPEQWGGYPYNEQFF. In DNA, the CDR3 is TGCGCCAGCAGCCCGGAACAATGGGGGGGCTATCCCTACAATGAGCAGTTCTTC.

For this clonotype: A single base separates this from a much larger clone, so it may be a read error. Without the conserved terminal phenylalanine or tryptophan, this CDR3 likely stems from a read error. The rearrangement uses TRBV20-1 and TRBJ2-3; no firm D call. Germline assignment: CDR1 DFQATT and CDR2 SNEGSKA (reference sequence). V shed 3 bases and J shed 5 bases, with 6 bases lying between them. CDR3 length: 11 amino acids. The CDR3 DNA is TGCAGTGCTAGTCCTGGAGATACGCAGTATCTT. Amino acids: CSASPGDTQYL.

This clonotype has ten or more counts. The V gene is TRBV4-3, the J gene TRBJ2-1; TRBD1 is a possible D gene (5 bases). V lost 0 bases to trimming and J lost 2 bases, with 8 bases between them. The length of the CDR3 is 15 residues. Per the germline V gene, CDR1 is LGHNA and CDR2 is YSLEER. The DNA for the CDR3 is TGCGCCAGCAGCCAAGACAGGGTAACCTACAATGAGCAGTTCTTC. Protein product: CASSQDRVTYNEQFF.

This clonotype was observed at least ten times. The gene calls are TRBV13 and TRBJ2-3; D is uncertain. The CDR3 has 16 amino acids. Looked up from germline, CDR1 is PRHDT and CDR2 is FYEKMQ (reference sequence). V was shortened by 5 bases and J by 2 bases, with 17 bases between the two germline ends. The CDR3 reads CASSPVGAVPTDTQYF. In DNA form, the CDR3 reads TGTGCCAGCAGCCCGGTAGGTGCGGTACCCACAGATACGCAGTATTTT.

For this clonotype: A much larger clone is a single base away; this may be a read error. V usage is TRBV5-1 and J usage is TRBJ2-5; TRBD1 matches at 11 bases. This CDR3 is built from 14 residues. From germline, CDR1 is SGHRS and CDR2 YFSETQ. V was clipped by 4 bases and J by 9 bases; unmatched bases: 8. The CDR3 reads CASSTGQGAEPQYF. CDR3 in DNA: TGCGCCAGCAGCACAGGACAGGGGGCTGAGCCCCAGTACTTC.